This T cell receptor (beta chain) was obtained from a study of beta chain features in type 1 diabetes. Study-level points and caveats: HLA effects on TCRB rearrangement stayed unresolved here. Researchers reported that naive, central memory and Treg TCRB repertoires appeared more similar in patients than in healthy donors. PCR could preferentially amplify shorter templates, alike in patients and controls.

This clone showed up just a few times. Its antigen is as yet unknown. Since all of the isolated RNA was reverse transcribed, expressed TCRB transcripts were what got sequenced. Assay used: immunoSEQ multiplex PCR; TCRdb lists only in-frame clones, some missing. The table has under 450,000 clones, 11% to 15% seen once; the top ten hold under 0.04%. Germline-derived CDR1 and CDR2 are SGHTA and FQGNSA. V shed 0 bases and J 3 bases; nucleotides not matched to a gene: 5. The CDR3 runs to 16 residues. Over 95% purity was reached by all sorted populations. The receptor's source is a young man in good health. Sequencing used naive CD4+ T cells from blood. The chain uses TRBV7-2 and TRBJ1-2; 9 nucleotides agree with TRBD1. As DNA, the CDR3 is TGTGCCAGCAGCTTAGCGCGAACAGGGGGCTACTATGGCTACACCTTC. Translating it yields CASSLARTGGYYGYTF.